This TCR beta chain appears in the sequencing data of a study of PD-1 blockade in classical Hodgkin lymphoma. With 5 bases clipped from V and 4 bases from J, the junction kept 7 bases outside the gene matches. The germline V gene has CDR1 MNHEY and CDR2 SVGAGI. There are 14 residues in the CDR3. After autologous stem cell transplantation all patients relapsed, and prior brentuximab vedotin exposure differed between cohorts. TCRdb keeps only in-frame clones here, not all; method: immunoSEQ multiplex PCR. The repertoire consists of about 98,000 clones, with roughly 89% occurring once and the leading ten covering roughly 2.8%.

The chain joins TRBV6-5 to TRBJ2-7, with TRBD1 matching over 8 bases. This specimen was peripheral blood mononuclear cells (PBMCs), taken at baseline. The sequence was collected from a human donor with classical Hodgkin lymphoma. The CDR3 loop is CASSGDRTFYEQYF. CDR3 coding DNA: TGTGCCAGCAGTGGGGACAGGACATTTTACGAGCAGTACTTC.